The source of this TCR beta chain is a study of Ad26.COV2.S vaccination and SARS-CoV-2 variants. As for treatment: over 15 received Ad26.COV2.S at low or high dose, single or two shots; about 5 received placebo; per-sample allocation not given. Sampling was performed 63 days after the first vaccine or placebo injection. The table came from immunoSEQ multiplex PCR; TCRdb's copy has only in-frame clones and leaves some out. This sample has about 680,000 clones, with roughly 90% found just once. The origin of this receptor is a person between 18 and 59 years old who received the Ad26.COV2.S COVID-19 vaccine or a placebo. Sequences were derived from peripheral blood, sampled in a trial of Ad26.COV2.S vaccine versus placebo.

CDR3 in DNA: TGTGCCACCAGTGATTCTAGGACAGGAGGCCCTGAAGCTTTCTTT. Protein sequence: CATSDSRTGGPEAFF. The chain joins TRBV24-1 to TRBJ1-1; 7 bases align to TRBD1. Germline lookup yields CDR1 KGHDR and CDR2 SFDVKD. CDR3 length: 15 residues. V lost 2 bases, J lost 6 bases, and 8 bases stayed unmatched.